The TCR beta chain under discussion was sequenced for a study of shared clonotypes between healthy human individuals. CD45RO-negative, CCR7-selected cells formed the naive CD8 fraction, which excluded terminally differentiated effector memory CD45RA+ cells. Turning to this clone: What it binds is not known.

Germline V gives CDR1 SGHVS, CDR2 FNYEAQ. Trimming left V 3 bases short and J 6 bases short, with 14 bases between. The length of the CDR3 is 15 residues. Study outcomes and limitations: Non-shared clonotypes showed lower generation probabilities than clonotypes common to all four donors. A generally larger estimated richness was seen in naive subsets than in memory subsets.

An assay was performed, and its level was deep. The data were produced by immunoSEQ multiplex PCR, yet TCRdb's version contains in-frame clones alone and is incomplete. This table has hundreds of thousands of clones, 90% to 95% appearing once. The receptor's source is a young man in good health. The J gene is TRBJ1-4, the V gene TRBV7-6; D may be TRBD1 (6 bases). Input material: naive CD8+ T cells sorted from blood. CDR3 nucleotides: TGTGCCAGCAGCTTCTCAGGGGAGGGTGATGAAAAACTGTTTTTT. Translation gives CASSFSGEGDEKLFF.